The rows below give T cell receptor beta chains drawn from one sample of a study of blood T cell repertoires in COVID-19. The data were produced by immunoSEQ multiplex PCR, yet TCRdb's version contains in-frame clones alone and is incomplete. The table shows 190,000 or so clones, with 90% occurring only once. The source material was PBMCs or T cells enriched from blood (not recorded which). These receptors were collected from a man aged 25-45 years who had recovered from COVID-19. The conserved cysteine and the conserved F or W are not part of the CDR3 here. The order of the fields is CDR3 protein, J gene, D gene, V gene. A D gene is named only where the DNA matches it firmly.

CDR3: ASSPLTARVGQPQH; J: TRBJ1-5; D: -; V: TRBV19
CDR3: ASSFGFPYEQY; J: TRBJ2-7; D: -; V: TRBV5-1
CDR3: ASSSGSGGSYEQY; J: TRBJ2-7; D: TRBD2; V: TRBV19
CDR3: ASSQDGTGSESNTIY; J: TRBJ1-3; D: TRBD1; V: TRBV4-2
CDR3: ASTNYAGANEKLF; J: TRBJ1-4; D: -; V: TRBV6-5
CDR3: ASSELTGGRAF; J: TRBJ1-1; D: TRBD1; V: TRBV19
CDR3: ASSLRQEKEAF; J: TRBJ1-1; D: -; V: TRBV5-1
CDR3: ASSEATGANEQF; J: TRBJ2-1; D: TRBD1; V: TRBV10-1
CDR3: ASSLDRGRHNEQF; J: TRBJ2-1; D: TRBD1; V: TRBV5-4
CDR3: ASSLVGRTWTSGYNEQF; J: TRBJ2-1; D: TRBD2; V: TRBV7-2
CDR3: ASSPMGTGVEKRHNEQF; J: TRBJ2-1; D: TRBD1; V: TRBV18
CDR3: AISERGGEETQY; J: TRBJ2-5; D: -; V: TRBV10-3
CDR3: ASSQVGTGLNTEAF; J: TRBJ1-1; D: TRBD1; V: TRBV3-1/TRBV3-2
CDR3: ASRRTGGDGYT; J: TRBJ1-2; D: TRBD1; V: TRBV28
CDR3: ASHRGSNSPLH; J: TRBJ1-6; D: TRBD1; V: TRBV19
CDR3: ASSSIVGKGAYGYT; J: TRBJ1-2; D: -; V: TRBV11-2
CDR3: ASNGQGAGYT; J: TRBJ1-2; D: TRBD1; V: TRBV12-3/TRBV12-4
CDR3: ASSNGRLASYNEQF; J: TRBJ2-1; D: TRBD2; V: TRBV5-1